This TCR beta chain was profiled in a study of CD8+ T cells in alopecia areata. Samples from alopecia areata patients were lesional scalp punch biopsies and peripheral blood. Both CD4+ and CD8+ T cells were separated by sorting PBMCs. CDR3 size: 14 residues. CDR1 and CDR2 from the germline V gene are MNHEY and SMNVEV (reference sequence). Trimming left V 2 bases short and J 0 bases short, with 7 bases between. Overall study findings and caveats: The study found higher clonality in lesional than normal scalp, especially in alopecia totalis/universalis. Mouse data revealed clearer TCR sharing than patient data did, a gap possibly tied to HLA.

A word on this clone: Its antigen remains unidentified.

TCR sequencing used cDNA made by reverse transcription of extracted RNA. The data were produced by immunoSEQ multiplex PCR, yet TCRdb's version contains in-frame clones alone and is incomplete. The sample contains about 82,000 clones, roughly half of which appear only once. This TCR was sampled from a human donor with alopecia areata. The sample taken for sequencing was NKG2D-high CD8+ T cells sorted from blood. J is TRBJ1-1 and V is TRBV27; D may be TRBD1 (5 bases). CDR3 nucleotides: TGTGCCAGCAGTTTACGGGGGGTGAACACTGAAGCTTTCTTT. Translated, it gives CASSLRGVNTEAFF.